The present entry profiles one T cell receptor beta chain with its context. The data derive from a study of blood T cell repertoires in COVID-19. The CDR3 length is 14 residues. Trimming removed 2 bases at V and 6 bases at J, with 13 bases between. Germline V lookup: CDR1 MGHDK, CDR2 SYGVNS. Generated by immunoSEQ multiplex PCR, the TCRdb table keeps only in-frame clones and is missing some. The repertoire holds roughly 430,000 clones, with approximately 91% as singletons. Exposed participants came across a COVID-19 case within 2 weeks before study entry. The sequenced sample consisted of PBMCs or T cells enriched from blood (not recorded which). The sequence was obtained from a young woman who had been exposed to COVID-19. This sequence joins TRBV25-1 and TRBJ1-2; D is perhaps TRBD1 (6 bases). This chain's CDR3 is CASSEPGTNNGYTF. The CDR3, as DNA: TGTGCCAGCAGTGAACCCGGGACAAATAATGGCTACACCTTC.